This TCR beta chain was observed in a study of T cell responses to AZD1222 COVID-19 vaccine. Study conclusions and caveats: Epitopes outside B.1.351 and B.1.1.7 mutated regions reportedly drew nearly half of spike TCRs.

The repertoire was sequenced with immunoSEQ multiplex PCR; TCRdb's copy has only in-frame clones and lacks some. The table includes 150,000 to 200,000 clones, under 95% detected once. This CDR3 comprises 18 residues. A note on this clone: Its specificity is unknown.

This sequence originates from an adult who received the AZD1222 COVID-19 vaccine. Sequenced here: peripheral blood, sampled 28 days after the second AZD1222 dose. The gene calls are TRBV12-2 and TRBJ2-2; the table's TRBD2 call for D was not verified on the DNA. TRBV12-2 is a listed pseudogene. DNA of the CDR3: TGTGCAAGTCGCTTAGTGCTCGAATCGGGGGTAAACACCGGGGAGCTGTTTTTT. This encodes CASRLVLESGVNTGELFF.